This TCR beta chain was sequenced for a study of cytomegalovirus exposure and HLA in healthy donors. Study overall: An early release of data contained about 85 million unique TCRs, which came from HLA-typed donors.

CDR3 size: 15 residues. In germline, CDR1 is LGHNA, CDR2 YNFKEQ. The V segment lost 1 base and the J segment 7 bases; nucleotides outside the gene matches: 8. This clone has a single count. The antigen is unknown. Primers for the PCR totalled 60 Vbeta and 13 Jbeta. TCRdb's copy holds only in-frame clones and misses some; the assay was immunoSEQ multiplex PCR. The sample yields 95,000 to 150,000 clones, around 86% seen once. Study conclusions and caveats: Most of the TCR beta V segments (in an earlier analysis) were productive either about 87% or about 30% of the time. Reports showed the classifier diagnosing cytomegalovirus status with high specificity and sensitivity. Some TCR beta chains (164 of them) were listed as cytomegalovirus-associated.

This chain joins TRBV4-2 and TRBJ1-2, with TRBD1 matching over 8 bases. The sequence derives from a woman aged 40 to 50 in good health and CMV-seronegative. What was sequenced was PBMCs. CDR3 sequence: CASSQVATGAAGYTF. DNA of the CDR3: TGTGCCAGCAGCCAAGTCGCGACAGGGGCCGCTGGCTACACCTTC.